This T cell receptor beta chain was recovered during a study of shared clonotypes between healthy human individuals. About the research overall: Sampling drew on donors who were a couple of women and a few men aged 18 to 49. Each donor's CD4 naive and CD4 memory cells filled three plates apiece, CD8 naive two, and CD8 memory one.

The length of the CDR3 is 15 residues. V lost 3 bases and J lost 8; bases outside the gene matches: 9. Germline CDR1 reads MNHEY; CDR2 reads SMNVEV (reference sequence). Libraries were prepared by immunoSEQ multiplex PCR; TCRdb keeps only in-frame clonotypes and omits some of them. The sample shows some 2.1 million clones, 90% to 95% of them seen only once. CD45RO negativity and positive selection for CCR7 defined naive CD8 cells, a population that excluded terminally differentiated effector memory CD45RA+ cells. Study donors comprised healthy, HIV-negative adults devoid of recent acute infection or vaccination.

The clonotype comes from a man aged 18 to 29 in good health. Some clones in this sample may be carry-over from other donors' samples. The chain joins TRBV27 to TRBJ2-1, with 8 bases aligning to TRBD1. Sequences were obtained from naive CD8+ T cells from PBMCs. The CDR3 sequence: CASSFRTGPRDEQFF. The CDR3, as DNA: TGTGCCAGCAGTTTCAGGACAGGGCCTCGCGATGAGCAGTTCTTC.